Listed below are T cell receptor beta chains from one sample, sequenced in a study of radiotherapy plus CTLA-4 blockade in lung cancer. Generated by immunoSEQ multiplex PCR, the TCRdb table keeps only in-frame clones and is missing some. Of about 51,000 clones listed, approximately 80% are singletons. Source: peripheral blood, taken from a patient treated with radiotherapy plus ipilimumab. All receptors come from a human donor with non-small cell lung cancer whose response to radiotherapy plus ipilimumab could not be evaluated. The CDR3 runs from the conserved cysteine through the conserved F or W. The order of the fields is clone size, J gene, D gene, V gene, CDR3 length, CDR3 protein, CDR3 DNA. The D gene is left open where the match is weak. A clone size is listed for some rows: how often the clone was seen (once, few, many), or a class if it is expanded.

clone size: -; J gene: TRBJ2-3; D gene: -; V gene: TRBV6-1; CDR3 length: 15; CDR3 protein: CASSGRGRSTDTQYF; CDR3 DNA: TGTGCCAGCAGTGGGCGGGGACGGAGCACAGATACGCAGTATTTT
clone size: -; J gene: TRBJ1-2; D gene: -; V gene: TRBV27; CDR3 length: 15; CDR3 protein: CASSSQEGAGYGYTF; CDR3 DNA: TGTGCCAGCAGTTCCCAAGAGGGCGCCGGCTATGGCTACACCTTC
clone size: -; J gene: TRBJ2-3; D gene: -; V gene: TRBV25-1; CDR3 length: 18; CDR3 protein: CASSEYHLRDTSTDTQYF; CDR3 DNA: TGTGCCAGCAGTGAATACCACCTTAGAGACACTAGCACAGATACGCAGTATTTT
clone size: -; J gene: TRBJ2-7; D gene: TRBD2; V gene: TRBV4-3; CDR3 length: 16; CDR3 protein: CASSQDQQTRGGEQYF; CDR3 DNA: TGCGCCAGCAGCCAAGATCAGCAGACGCGGGGAGGGGAGCAGTACTTC
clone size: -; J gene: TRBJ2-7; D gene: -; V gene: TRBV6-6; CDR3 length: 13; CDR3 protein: CASRRGGGYEQYF; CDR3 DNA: TGTGCCAGCAGAAGAGGGGGGGGCTACGAGCAGTACTTC
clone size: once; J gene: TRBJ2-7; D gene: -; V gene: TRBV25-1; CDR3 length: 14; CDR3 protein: CASSETGRPREQYF; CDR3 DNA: TGTGCCAGCAGTGAGACAGGGAGGCCCCGCGAGCAGTACTTC
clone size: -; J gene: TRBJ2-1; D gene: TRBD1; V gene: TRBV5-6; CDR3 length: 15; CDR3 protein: CASTVAGTADNEQFF; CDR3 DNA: TGTGCCAGCACCGTAGCCGGGACAGCTGACAATGAGCAGTTCTTC
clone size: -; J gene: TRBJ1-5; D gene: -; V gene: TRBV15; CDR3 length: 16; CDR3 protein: CATSRGKGVGNQPQHF; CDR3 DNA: TGTGCCACCAGCAGAGGGAAGGGAGTGGGCAATCAGCCCCAGCATTTT
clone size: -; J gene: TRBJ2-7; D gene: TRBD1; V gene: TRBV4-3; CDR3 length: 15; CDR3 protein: CASSQTQGAPYEQYF; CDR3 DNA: TGCGCCAGCAGCCAAACACAGGGGGCCCCCTACGAGCAGTACTTC
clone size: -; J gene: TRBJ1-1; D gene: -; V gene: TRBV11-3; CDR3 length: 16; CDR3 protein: CASRSGTETLNTEAFF; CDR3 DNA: TGTGCCAGCAGGTCCGGGACTGAAACCTTGAACACTGAAGCTTTCTTT
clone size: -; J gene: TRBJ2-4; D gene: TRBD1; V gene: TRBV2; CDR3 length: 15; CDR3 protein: CASRGTGDGKNIQYF; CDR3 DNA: TGTGCCAGCAGGGGGACAGGGGATGGTAAAAACATTCAGTACTTC
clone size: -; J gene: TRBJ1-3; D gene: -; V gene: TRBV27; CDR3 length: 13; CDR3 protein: CASGPVRGNTIYF; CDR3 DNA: TGTGCCAGCGGGCCGGTTCGGGGAAACACCATATATTTT
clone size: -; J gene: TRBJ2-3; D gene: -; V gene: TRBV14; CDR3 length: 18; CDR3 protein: CASSQGSLGGRWADTQYF; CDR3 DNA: TGTGCCAGCAGCCAAGGTTCACTCGGGGGAAGGTGGGCAGATACGCAGTATTTT
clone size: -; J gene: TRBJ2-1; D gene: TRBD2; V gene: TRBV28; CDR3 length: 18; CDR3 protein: CASSLPPTSGARDNEQFF; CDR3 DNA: TGTGCCAGCAGTTTACCACCCACTAGCGGGGCCCGCGACAATGAGCAGTTCTTC
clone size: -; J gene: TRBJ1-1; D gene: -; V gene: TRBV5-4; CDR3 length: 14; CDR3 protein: CASTWGQGDTEAFF; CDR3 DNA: TGTGCCAGCACCTGGGGGCAAGGGGACACTGAAGCTTTCTTT
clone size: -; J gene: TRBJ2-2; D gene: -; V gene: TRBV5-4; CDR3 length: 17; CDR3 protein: CASSRRGGPLNTGELFF; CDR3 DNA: TGTGCCAGCAGCCGTCGGGGTGGCCCTTTGAACACCGGGGAGCTGTTTTTT
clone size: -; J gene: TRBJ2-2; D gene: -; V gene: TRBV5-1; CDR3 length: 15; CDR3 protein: CASSSRTTNTGELFF; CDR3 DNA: TGCGCCAGCAGCTCCCGGACAACGAACACCGGGGAGCTGTTTTTT